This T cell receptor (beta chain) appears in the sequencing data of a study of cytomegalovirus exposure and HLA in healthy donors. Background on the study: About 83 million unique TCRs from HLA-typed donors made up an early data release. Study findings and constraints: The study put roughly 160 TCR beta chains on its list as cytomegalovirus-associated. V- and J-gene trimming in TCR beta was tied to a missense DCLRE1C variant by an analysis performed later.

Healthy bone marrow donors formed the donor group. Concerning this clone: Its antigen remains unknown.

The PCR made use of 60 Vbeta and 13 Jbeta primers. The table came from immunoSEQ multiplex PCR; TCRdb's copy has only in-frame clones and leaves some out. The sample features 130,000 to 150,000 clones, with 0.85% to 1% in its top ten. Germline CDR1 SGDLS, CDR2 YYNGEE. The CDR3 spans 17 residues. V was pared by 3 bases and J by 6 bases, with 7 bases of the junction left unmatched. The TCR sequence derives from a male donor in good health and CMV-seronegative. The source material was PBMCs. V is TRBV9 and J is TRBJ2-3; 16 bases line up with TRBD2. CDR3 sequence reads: CASSGGTSGRAMDTQYF. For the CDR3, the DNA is TGTGCCAGCAGCGGAGGGACTAGCGGGAGGGCCATGGATACGCAGTATTTT.